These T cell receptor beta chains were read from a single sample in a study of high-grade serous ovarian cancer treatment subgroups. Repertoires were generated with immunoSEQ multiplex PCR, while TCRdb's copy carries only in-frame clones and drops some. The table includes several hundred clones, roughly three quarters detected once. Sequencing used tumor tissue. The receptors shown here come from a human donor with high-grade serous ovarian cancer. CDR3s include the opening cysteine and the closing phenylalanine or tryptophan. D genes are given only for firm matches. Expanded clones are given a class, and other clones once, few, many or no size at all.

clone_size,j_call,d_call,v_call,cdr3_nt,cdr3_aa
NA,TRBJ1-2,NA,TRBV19,TGTGCCAGTAGTATAGGACCCGGCGCTAACTATGGCTACACCTTC,CASSIGPGANYGYTF
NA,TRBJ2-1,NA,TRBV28,TGTGCCAGCAGTTTAATCTCCGACGACCCCTACAATGAGCAGTTCTTC,CASSLISDDPYNEQFF
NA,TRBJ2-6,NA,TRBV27,TGTGCCAGCAAGGAGGGGGTAGCTGGGGCCAACGTCCTGACTTTC,CASKEGVAGANVLTF
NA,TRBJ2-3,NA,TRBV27,TGTGCCAGCAGTTTACTACCCCCGAGGATAGATACGCAGTATTTT,CASSLLPPRIDTQYF
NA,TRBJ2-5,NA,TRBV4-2,TGTGCCAGCAGCCAAGAATATGGGATTGACGGGACCCAGTACTTC,CASSQEYGIDGTQYF
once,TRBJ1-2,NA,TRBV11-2,TGTGCCAGCAGCTTAGAGTTGAGAGACTATGGCTACACCTTC,CASSLELRDYGYTF
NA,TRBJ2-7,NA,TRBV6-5,TGTGCCAGCAGTTACAGGAGAGGTAGTGGCTACGAGCAGTACTTC,CASSYRRGSGYEQYF
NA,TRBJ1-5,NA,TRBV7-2,TGTGCCAGCAATCCCGACGGGGGCAATCAGCCCCAGCATTTT,CASNPDGGNQPQHF
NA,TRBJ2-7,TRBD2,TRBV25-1,TGTGCCAGCAGTGACGAACGACTAGCGGGAGTTCATGAGCAGTACTTC,CASSDERLAGVHEQYF
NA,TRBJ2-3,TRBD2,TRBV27,TGTGCCAGCAGTTCCCCGACTAGCGGGAGGACTCCTTTTGGCACAGATACGCAGTATTTT,CASSSPTSGRTPFGTDTQYF
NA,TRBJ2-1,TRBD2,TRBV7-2,TGTGCCAGCAGCTTTCAATTAGCGGGAAGTCTGCGAGATGAGCAGTTCTTC,CASSFQLAGSLRDEQFF
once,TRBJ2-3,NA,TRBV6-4,TGTGCCAGCAGCCCAGGGAGTTCGGACACAGATACGCAGTATTTT,CASSPGSSDTDTQYF
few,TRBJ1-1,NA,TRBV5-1,TGCGCCAGCAGCTTTTCCAACAGGGTACGAACTGAAGCTTTCTTT,CASSFSNRVRTEAFF
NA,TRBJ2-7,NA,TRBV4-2,TGTGCCAGCAGCCAAGATTCAGGGAAATCCTACGAGCAGTACTTC,CASSQDSGKSYEQYF
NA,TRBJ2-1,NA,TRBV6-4,TGTGCCAGCAGCCTTGATGGGGGCGGGAATGAGCAGTTCTTC,CASSLDGGGNEQFF
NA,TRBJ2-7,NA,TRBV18,TGTGCCAGCTCCCCGCCTAGCGTCGGCGAGCAGTACTTC,CASSPPSVGEQYF
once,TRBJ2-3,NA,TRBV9,TGTGCCAGCAGCGGGCGGCAGAGAACAGATACGCAGTATTTT,CASSGRQRTDTQYF
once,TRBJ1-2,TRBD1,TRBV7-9,TGTGCCAGCAGCTCCCGGGACAGGGGGTATGAAGGCTACACCTTC,CASSSRDRGYEGYTF
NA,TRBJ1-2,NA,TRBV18,TGTGCCAGCTCACCGACAGGAGCCCTCTATGGCTACACCTTC,CASSPTGALYGYTF
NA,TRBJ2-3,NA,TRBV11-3,TGTGCCAGCAGCATTGGGGTTGTCCCCAGAGGGCCAGATACGCAGTATTTT,CASSIGVVPRGPDTQYF
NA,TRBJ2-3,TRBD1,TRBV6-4,TGTGCCAGCAGTGACTCGATGGCCAGGGGGGATACGCAGTATTTT,CASSDSMARGDTQYF
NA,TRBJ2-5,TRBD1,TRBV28,TGTGCCACTATCGGGACAGGGCTCCTCCAAGAGACCCAGTACTTC,CATIGTGLLQETQYF
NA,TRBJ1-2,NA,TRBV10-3,TGTGCCATCTCCATAGGGGACACCAACTATGGCTACACCTTC,CAISIGDTNYGYTF
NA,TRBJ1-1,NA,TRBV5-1,TGCGCCAGCAGCTTGGGCCTTTGGAACACTGAAGCTTTCTTT,CASSLGLWNTEAFF
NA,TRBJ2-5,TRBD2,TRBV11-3,TGTGCCAGCAGCTTACGGGGACTAGCGGAAGAGACCCAGTACTTC,CASSLRGLAEETQYF